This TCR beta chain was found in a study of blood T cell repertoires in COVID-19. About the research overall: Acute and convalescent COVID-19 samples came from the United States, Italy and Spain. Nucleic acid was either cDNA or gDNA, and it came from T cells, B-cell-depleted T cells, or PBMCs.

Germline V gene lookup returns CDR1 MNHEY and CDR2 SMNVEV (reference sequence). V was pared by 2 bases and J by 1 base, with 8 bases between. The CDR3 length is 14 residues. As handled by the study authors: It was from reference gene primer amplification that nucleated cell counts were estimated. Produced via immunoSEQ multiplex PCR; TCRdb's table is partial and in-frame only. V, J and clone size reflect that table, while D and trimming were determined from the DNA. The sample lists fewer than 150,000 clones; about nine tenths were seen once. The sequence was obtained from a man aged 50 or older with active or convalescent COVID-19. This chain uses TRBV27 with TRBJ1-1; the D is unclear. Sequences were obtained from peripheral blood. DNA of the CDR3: TGTGCCAGCAGTTTAAGGCGGGGGAACACTGAAGCTTTCTTT. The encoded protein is CASSLRRGNTEAFF.